The 20 T cell receptor beta chains below were found in one sample sequenced in a study of shared clonotypes between healthy human individuals. Measured with immunoSEQ multiplex PCR; TCRdb has only the in-frame clones, and not every one. The table lists about 700,000 clones, under 95% of them singletons. CD45RO-negative CD8 cells positively selected for CCR7 made up the naive population, which excluded terminally differentiated effector memory CD45RA+ cells. Input material: naive CD8+ T cells sorted from blood. All receptors come from a man aged 30 to 45 in good health.

The rearrangement links TRBV5-5 to TRBJ2-3; D is unclear. With 0 bases removed from V and 0 bases from J, the gap between germline ends came to 8 bases. The CDR3 is made up of 15 amino acids. Germline V lookup: CDR1 SGHKS, CDR2 YYEKEE (reference sequence). CDR3 nucleotides: TGTGCCAGCAGCTTGGGTGGACGGAGCACAGATACGCAGTATTTT. Amino acid sequence: CASSLGGRSTDTQYF.

This chain joins TRBV5-6 and TRBJ2-1; 8 bases align to TRBD2. The CDR3 contains 13 residues. V was pared by 7 bases and J by 6 bases, with 6 bases of the junction left unmatched. Germline values: CDR1 SGHDT, CDR2 YYEEEE. CDR3 in amino acids: CASGAGVGNEQFF. The CDR3 region has the DNA TGTGCCAGCGGAGCGGGAGTTGGCAATGAGCAGTTCTTC.

CDR3 sequence: CASSEGHIIPEAFF. CDR3 in DNA: TGTGCCAGCAGTGAGGGGCATATAATACCTGAAGCTTTCTTT. The chain has TRBV2 and TRBJ1-1, with TRBD1 as a possible D gene (5 bases). V lost 3 bases, J lost 6 bases, and 14 bases lay in between. Germline V gene data show CDR1 as SNHLY and CDR2 as FYNNEI. The CDR3 sequence is 14 residues long.

This clone was detected once. V is TRBV18 and J is TRBJ2-3; no definite D call. This CDR3 has 14 residues. With 5 bases removed from V and 7 bases from J, the gap between germline ends came to 16 bases. Germline lookup yields CDR1 KGHSH and CDR2 LQKENI. The CDR3 region is CASSMADTPHTQYF. CDR3 bases: TGTGCCAGCTCAATGGCGGATACCCCCCATACGCAGTATTTT.

This rearrangement joins TRBV9 to TRBJ1-2; 11 nucleotides align to TRBD1. The CDR3 extends over 17 amino acids. Germline CDR1 and CDR2: SGDLS and YYNGEE. Trimming at V came to 4 bases and at J to 8 bases, leaving 16 bases not matched to a gene. CDR3 protein: CASSPIGQGASAEGYTF. The CDR3 DNA reads as TGTGCCAGCAGCCCGATTGGACAGGGGGCCTCCGCGGAGGGCTACACCTTC. Full variable domain (missing parts from reference TRBV9 and TRBJ1-2): DSGVTQTPKHLITATGQRVTLRCSPRSGDLSVYWYQQSLDQGLQFLIQYYNGEERAKGNILERFSAQQFPDLHSELNLSSLELGDSALYFCASSPIGQGASAEGYTFGSGTRLTVV.

This chain connects TRBV29-1 to TRBJ2-1; D might be TRBD2 (6 bases). The V gene lost 4 bases and the J gene lost 5 bases, with 15 bases spanning the gap. Germline loops: CDR1 SQVTM, CDR2 ANQGSEA. The CDR3 contains 14 residues. CDR3 coding DNA: TGCAGCGTTGTCGGGAGCGCTCAGAACAATGAGCAGTTCTTC. Residues: CSVVGSAQNNEQFF.

The chain couples TRBV6-5 to TRBJ2-1, with TRBD2 identical over 8 bases. CDR1 is MNHEY and CDR2 is SVGAGI in the germline V gene. There are 15 residues in the CDR3. V dropped 6 bases and J dropped 5; count of bases not matched to a gene: 9. The CDR3 spells CASSHGAGEHNEQFF. DNA of the CDR3: TGTGCCAGCAGCCACGGAGCGGGAGAGCACAATGAGCAGTTCTTC.

The J gene is TRBJ2-2, the V gene TRBV27, with TRBD1 identical over 7 bases. This CDR3 contains 16 residues. Germline trimming cut 3 bases from V and 1 base from J; bases unmatched to any gene: 5. The germline V gene encodes CDR1 MNHEY and CDR2 SMNVEV (reference sequence). The CDR3 protein is CASSFAGGVNTGELFF. The DNA for the CDR3 is TGTGCCAGCAGTTTCGCAGGGGGAGTGAACACCGGGGAGCTGTTTTTT.

This rearrangement joins TRBV19 to TRBJ2-7; D tentatively reads TRBD1 or TRBD2 (5 bases each). Trimming took 4 bases from V and 0 from J, leaving 19 bases between them. There are 17 residues in the CDR3. The germline V gene has CDR1 LNHDA and CDR2 SQIVND (reference sequence). The CDR3 nucleotides read TGTGCCAGTAGTAGTTTCTCCTCCGGGACCGACTCCTACGAGCAGTACTTC. It codes for CASSSFSSGTDSYEQYF. Drawing the rest from reference TRBV19 and TRBJ2-7, the complete variable domain is DGGITQSPKYLFRKEGQNVTLSCEQNLNHDAMYWYRQDPGQGLRLIYYSQIVNDFQKGDIAEGYSVSREKKESFPLTVTSAQKNPTAFYLCASSSFSSGTDSYEQYFGPGTRLTVT.

V and J are TRBV4-1 and TRBJ2-3; no firm D call. Germline V gene data show CDR1 as MGHRA and CDR2 as YSYEKL. Trimming pared 6 bases from V and 2 bases from J, leaving 15 bases between. This CDR3 comprises 15 residues. The chain's CDR3 is CASSPIRRYTDTQYF. CDR3 coding DNA: TGCGCCAGCAGTCCCATCCGAAGGTACACAGATACGCAGTATTTT.

The genes are TRBV4-1 and TRBJ1-1; 10 bases align to TRBD1. CDR3 length: 18 amino acids. Germline V CDR1 and CDR2: MGHRA, YSYEKL. The V segment lost 4 bases and the J segment 4 bases; nucleotides outside the gene matches: 15. CDR3 nucleotides: TGCGCCAGCAGCCTTCGACGCCCGGGACAGGGGAGGGGCACTGAAGCTTTCTTT. Translation gives CASSLRRPGQGRGTEAFF.

The V call is TRBV28, the J call TRBJ2-7, with 12 positions matching TRBD2. With 3 bases clipped from V and 2 bases from J, the junction kept 5 bases outside the gene matches. The CDR3 contains 16 residues. The V gene's germline CDR1 is MDHEN and CDR2 SYDVKM. The CDR3 loop reads CASSLERTSGAYEQYF. The CDR3 nucleotides read TGTGCCAGCAGTTTGGAAAGGACTAGCGGGGCCTACGAGCAGTACTTC.

The CDR3 sequence: CATLYEQYF. CDR3 nucleotides: TGTGCCACCCTTTACGAGCAGTACTTC. The chain has TRBV28 and TRBJ2-7; no firm D call. Germline values: CDR1 MDHEN, CDR2 SYDVKM. This CDR3 contains 9 residues. V gave up 10 bases and J gave up 4 bases, with 5 bases separating them.

CDR3 amino acids: CASSFSGRVVDGELFF. The DNA for the CDR3 is TGTGCCAGCAGCTTTAGCGGGAGAGTTGTCGACGGGGAGCTGTTTTTT. J is TRBJ2-2 and V is TRBV11-2, with 9 bases lining up with TRBD2. The CDR3 is made up of 16 amino acids. The V segment lost 3 bases and the J segment 7 bases; nucleotides outside the gene matches: 9. The germline CDR1 and CDR2 sequences are SGHAT and FQNNGV. The full variable domain, in which reference TRBV11-2 and TRBJ2-2 provide the parts outside the CDR3, is EAGVAQSPRYKIIEKRQSVAFWCNPISGHATLYWYQQILGQGPKLLIQFQNNGVVDDSQLPKDRFSAERLKGVDSTLKIQPAKLEDSAVYLCASSFSGRVVDGELFFGEGSRLTVL.

The gene calls are TRBV7-6 and TRBJ2-1, with D possibly matching TRBD2 (7 bases). The CDR3 sequence is 15 residues long. CDR1 and CDR2 from the germline V gene are SGHVS and FNYEAQ. V was pared by 5 bases and J by 5 bases, with 16 bases between. CDR3 residues: CASSVLLGGDNEQFF. CDR3 coding DNA: TGTGCCAGCAGCGTCCTACTAGGGGGGGACAATGAGCAGTTCTTC.

This clone was counted once. This rearrangement joins TRBV7-9 to TRBJ2-7; TRBD2 aligns across 8 bases. Germline CDR1 SEHNR, CDR2 FQNEAQ (reference sequence). Germline trimming cut 4 bases from V and 3 bases from J; bases unmatched to any gene: 14. The CDR3 covers 17 residues. CDR3: CASSSGGGDGGSYEQYF. The CDR3 DNA follows: TGTGCCAGCAGCTCCGGGGGGGGTGATGGAGGGAGCTACGAGCAGTACTTC.

V and J are TRBV6-5 and TRBJ2-5; D is perhaps TRBD2 (5 bases). Germline CDR1 is MNHEY and CDR2 is SVGAGI. The V and J ends lost 6 bases and 2 bases respectively, with 13 bases between them. The CDR3 sequence is 14 residues long. CDR3 amino acids: CASRLRGSQETQYF. The DNA of the CDR3 is TGTGCCAGCAGACTCCGGGGTTCTCAAGAGACCCAGTACTTC.

V and J are TRBV29-1 and TRBJ2-1; D unclear. Germline CDR1 reads SQVTM; CDR2 reads ANQGSEA. This CDR3 has 13 residues. V lost 6 bases and J lost 4, with 13 bases in between. The CDR3 protein is CSVASQGYNEQFF. The CDR3 DNA is TGCAGCGTCGCCTCACAAGGGTACAATGAGCAGTTCTTC.

This clone was observed a handful of times. The germline gene is not matched at one end of the junction; a read error may be the cause. The chain links TRBV7-7 to TRBJ2-7; D might be TRBD1 (7 bases). This CDR3 region has 15 residues. Germline V CDR1 and CDR2: SSHAT, FNYEAQ (reference sequence). CDR3 in DNA: TGTCCCAGCAGCTCGTCGACAGGGCCCGGGGGTGAGCAGTACTTC. Translation gives CPSSSSTGPGGEQYF.

The sample holds one count of this clone. J is TRBJ2-7 and V is TRBV29-1; D uncertain. Per the germline V gene, CDR1 is SQVTM and CDR2 is ANQGSEA. The length of the CDR3 is 13 residues. Trimming shortened V by 1 base and J by 4 bases, and 11 bases separated the two germline ends. This CDR3 reads CSVEVAPKYEQYF. CDR3 coding DNA: TGCAGCGTTGAAGTGGCCCCAAAATACGAGCAGTACTTC.